Listed below are T cell receptor beta chains from one sample, sequenced in a study of identical twins. TCRdb reprocessed the 5' RACE reads via MiXCR and lists one record per CDR3 protein. The table lists about 220,000 distinct CDR3 sequences, less than 10% of them singletons. The sample consisted of memory (CD45RO+) T cells sorted from blood. All receptors come from a woman younger than 35 in good health. Each CDR3 is given with its conserved first and last residue. The D gene is left open where the match is weak.

v_gene: TRBV12-3/TRBV12-4; j_gene: TRBJ1-2; d_gene: .; CDR3aa: CASSLYQGFMNYGYTF
v_gene: TRBV6-1; j_gene: TRBJ1-1; d_gene: .; CDR3aa: CASRNTPWGDTEAFF
v_gene: TRBV12-3/TRBV12-4; j_gene: TRBJ2-2; d_gene: .; CDR3aa: CASSLNVFGGELFF
v_gene: TRBV12-3/TRBV12-4; j_gene: TRBJ2-4; d_gene: TRBD2; CDR3aa: CASILGRAGGIQYF
v_gene: TRBV7-8; j_gene: TRBJ2-7; d_gene: .; CDR3aa: CASSSLSGALWQYF
v_gene: TRBV2; j_gene: TRBJ1-5; d_gene: .; CDR3aa: CASTSEQGRSQPQHF
v_gene: TRBV20-1; j_gene: TRBJ2-3; d_gene: TRBD2; CDR3aa: CSGKVQRGTDTQYF
v_gene: TRBV7-9; j_gene: TRBJ2-4; d_gene: .; CDR3aa: CASSSDTYLYKNIQYF
v_gene: TRBV27; j_gene: TRBJ1-2; d_gene: .; CDR3aa: CASSPDGAPYGYTF
v_gene: TRBV5-1; j_gene: TRBJ2-5; d_gene: TRBD2; CDR3aa: CASSPRTSGGRETQYF
v_gene: TRBV5-1; j_gene: TRBJ2-1; d_gene: TRBD1; CDR3aa: CASSLVSGGLYEQFF
v_gene: TRBV4-2; j_gene: TRBJ2-3; d_gene: .; CDR3aa: CASSQGDQRGDTQYF
v_gene: TRBV29-1; j_gene: TRBJ1-5; d_gene: .; CDR3aa: CSVEIGRKSKQPQHF
v_gene: TRBV7-2; j_gene: TRBJ2-3; d_gene: TRBD2; CDR3aa: CASLGLGHRTDTQYF
v_gene: TRBV20-1; j_gene: TRBJ2-3; d_gene: TRBD2; CDR3aa: CSASHGRGTDTQYF
v_gene: TRBV12-3/TRBV12-4; j_gene: TRBJ2-1; d_gene: .; CDR3aa: CASSPGLGGEQFF